The 18 T cell receptor beta chains presented below share a single source sample, sequenced in a study of memory CD4+ T cells and cytomegalovirus serostatus. Single viable CD3+CD4+CD8-CD45RO+ cells were sorted as the memory CD4+ T cells. Libraries were prepared by immunoSEQ multiplex PCR; TCRdb keeps only in-frame clonotypes and omits some of them. The sample includes 56,000 or so clones, about 78% of them seen just once. What was sequenced was memory CD4+ T cells from blood. The source is an adult in good health and CMV-seronegative. Some clones in this sample may be carry-over from other donors' samples.

The genes are TRBV5-1 and TRBJ1-1, with D perhaps matching TRBD1 (5 bases). CDR1 and CDR2 from the germline V gene are SGHRS and YFSETQ. V was pared by 4 bases and J by 3 bases, with 13 bases between. This CDR3 contains 14 residues. The CDR3 nucleotides read TGCGCCAGCAGCCATGGGACTCCTGACACTGAAGCTTTCTTT. Protein product: CASSHGTPDTEAFF.

The rearrangement joins TRBV9 to TRBJ2-3; D gene unclear. V was clipped by 1 base and J by 2 bases, with 11 bases between them. Germline V gene lookup returns CDR1 SGDLS and CDR2 YYNGEE. The CDR3 has 15 amino acids. This chain's CDR3 is CASSVSVGYTDTQYF. CDR3 DNA: TGTGCCAGCAGCGTATCGGTGGGATACACAGATACGCAGTATTTT.

The CDR3 bases are TGTGCCAGCAGCGTTAGCGGGGCCTCCTACAATGAGCAGTTCTTC. Amino acids: CASSVSGASYNEQFF. The chain carries TRBV9 and TRBJ2-1; TRBD2 agrees at 8 bases. Germline V gene data show CDR1 as SGDLS and CDR2 as YYNGEE. Unmatched junction bases numbered 1, after V lost 2 bases and J lost 0 bases. The CDR3 contains 15 residues.

This chain uses TRBV28 with TRBJ1-2; D is unresolved. The CDR3 extends over 13 amino acids. The germline V gene encodes CDR1 MDHEN and CDR2 SYDVKM. V gave up 2 bases and J gave up 4 bases, with 8 bases separating them. Written as DNA, the CDR3 is TGTGCCAGCAGTTTAATTGTCGGCTATGGCTACACCTTC. Translation gives CASSLIVGYGYTF.

The V gene is TRBV5-1, the J gene TRBJ1-2; no firm D call. The CDR3 sequence is 13 residues long. The V gene's germline CDR1 is SGHRS and CDR2 YFSETQ. Trimming removed 4 bases at V and 7 bases at J, with 14 bases between. For the CDR3, the DNA is TGCGCCAGCAGCCCGGATGCAGGTAGTGGCTACACCTTC. Protein sequence: CASSPDAGSGYTF.

This clone came up a few times. The chain couples TRBV19 to TRBJ1-1; no reliable D call. CDR1 LNHDA and CDR2 SQIVND come from the germline V gene (reference sequence). V was trimmed by 5 bases and J by 6 bases, leaving 13 bases between them. The CDR3 consists of 13 residues. In nucleotides, the CDR3 is TGTGCCAGTAGTGCTTTTCTGGACGCTGAAGCTTTCTTT. Amino acid sequence: CASSAFLDAEAFF.

This chain uses TRBV11-2 with TRBJ1-2, with TRBD1 as a possible D gene (6 bases). The CDR3 runs 13 residues. The V end was cut by 7 bases, the J end by 8 bases, with 17 bases between. CDR1 is SGHAT and CDR2 is FQNNGV in the germline V gene. CDR3 nucleotide sequence: TGTGCCAGCACCCCCGGGGGGGCAGGAGGCTACACCTTC. Its protein is CASTPGGAGGYTF.

This chain joins TRBV19 and TRBJ2-5, with D perhaps being TRBD1 or TRBD2 (6 bases each). CDR1 and CDR2 from the germline V gene are LNHDA and SQIVND (reference sequence). The CDR3 loop spans 14 amino acids. V was trimmed by 7 bases and J by 5 bases, leaving 17 bases between them. The CDR3 region has the DNA TGTGCCAGTACACAGGGCCCGGGGAGGGAGACCCAGTACTTC. It specifies CASTQGPGRETQYF.

The J gene is TRBJ1-2, the V gene TRBV6-1; 9 nucleotides agree with TRBD1. Trimming at V came to 0 bases and at J to 5 bases, leaving 7 bases not matched to a gene. CDR1 and CDR2 (germline): MNHNS, SASEGT. The CDR3 loop spans 16 amino acids. This CDR3 is CASSEAPGQGLYGYTF. CDR3 DNA: TGTGCCAGCAGTGAAGCGCCGGGACAGGGTCTATATGGCTACACCTTC.

This chain joins TRBV28 and TRBJ2-1; maybe TRBD2 (7 bases). The CDR3 is made up of 18 amino acids. Trimming pared 4 bases from V and 4 bases from J, leaving 23 bases between. CDR1 is MDHEN and CDR2 is SYDVKM in the germline V gene. DNA of the CDR3: TGTGCCAGCAGTTCCAACCGGAGGGGGGGCGCGAGGTACAATGAGCAGTTCTTC. Its translation is CASSSNRRGGARYNEQFF.

The genes are TRBV18 and TRBJ2-3, with 7 bases aligning to TRBD2. J was trimmed by 4 bases and V by 1 base; bases with no gene match: 5. This CDR3 is built from 15 residues. Germline CDR1 reads KGHSH; CDR2 reads LQKENI. The CDR3: CASSPRAGDADTQYF. The CDR3 DNA reads TGTGCCAGCTCACCACGGGCGGGAGATGCAGATACGCAGTATTTT.

This chain connects TRBV19 to TRBJ1-5, with unresolved D. This CDR3 comprises 13 residues. Germline-derived CDR1 and CDR2 are LNHDA and SQIVND (reference sequence). The V end was cut by 9 bases, the J end by 4 bases, with 13 bases between. For the CDR3, the DNA is TGTGCCAGCGGCGTGAGAGAAAATCAGCCCCAGCATTTT. Translating gives CASGVRENQPQHF. Drawing the rest from reference TRBV19 and TRBJ1-5, the complete variable domain is DGGITQSPKYLFRKEGQNVTLSCEQNLNHDAMYWYRQDPGQGLRLIYYSQIVNDFQKGDIAEGYSVSREKKESFPLTVTSAQKNPTAFYLCASGVRENQPQHFGDGTRLSIL.

The V and J genes are TRBV19 and TRBJ2-1, with 10 bases matching TRBD2. From germline, CDR1 is LNHDA and CDR2 SQIVND (reference sequence). The junction had 5 bases not matched to a gene; V was cut back by 5 bases and J by 4 bases. This CDR3 spans 15 amino acids. The CDR3 region has the DNA TGTGCCAGTAGTGGGTGGACTAGCGGATACAATGAGCAGTTCTTC. It is translated as CASSGWTSGYNEQFF.

The chain couples TRBV7-8 to TRBJ2-1; TRBD2 matches 10 bases. J lost 8 bases, V lost 4 bases, and 11 bases had no gene match. Per the germline V gene, CDR1 is SGHVS and CDR2 is FQNEAQ. The CDR3 has 16 residues. CDR3 nucleotide sequence: TGTGCCAGCAGCTACTACCCCAGGAGCGGGAGGGATGAGCAGTTCTTC. Amino acids: CASSYYPRSGRDEQFF.

In its sample, this clone was seen a few times. V gene TRBV7-6 combines with J gene TRBJ2-7; 7 bases fit TRBD2. Germline CDR1 SGHVS, CDR2 FNYEAQ. This CDR3 region has 13 residues. J gave up 2 bases and V 10 bases, and 8 bases lay outside the gene matches. CDR3 in amino acids: CATSPGGTYEQYF. DNA for the CDR3: TGTGCCACCTCACCCGGGGGGACCTACGAGCAGTACTTC.

This clone was picked up one time. An end of the junction differs from the germline gene, which may be a read error. The chain links TRBV7-9 to TRBJ2-3; tentative D call: TRBD1 (6 bases). Germline V gives CDR1 SEHNR, CDR2 FQNEAQ (reference sequence). The CDR3 runs to 10 residues. CDR3 nucleotide sequence: TGTGCCAGCAGCCTACAGGGTTGGTCGTTT. This gives the protein CASSLQGWSF.

The V gene is TRBV28, the J gene TRBJ2-7; TRBD1 agrees at 8 bases. Trimming at V came to 6 bases and at J to 2 bases, leaving 6 bases not matched to a gene. The germline V gene encodes CDR1 MDHEN and CDR2 SYDVKM. The CDR3 contains 14 residues. The CDR3 bases are TGTGCCAGCAGGCGACAGGGGACGGCCTACGAGCAGTACTTC. This encodes CASRRQGTAYEQYF.

This clone was detected only once. The CDR3: CASSLKGLGTYEQYF. The CDR3 DNA sequence: TGTGCCAGCAGTTTAAAAGGGTTGGGCACCTACGAGCAGTACTTC. The rearrangement links TRBV27 to TRBJ2-7, with D uncertain. Looked up from germline, CDR1 is MNHEY and CDR2 is SMNVEV (reference sequence). The CDR3 contains 15 residues. Trimming removed 2 bases from V and 2 bases from J, with 13 bases in between.